Sequencing of this TCR beta chain was carried out in a study of cytomegalovirus exposure and HLA in healthy donors. Points from the study as a whole: The study labeled 164 TCR beta chains cytomegalovirus-associated. Prior analysis indicated that the majority of TCR beta V segments exhibited productivity approximately 90% or approximately 30% of the time. Several of the most significant clusters were apparently associated with common viral pathogens in a later analysis.

The sample holds a few counts of this clone. The antigen is not known. This cohort consisted of healthy bone marrow donors. The CDR3 covers 15 residues. The V gene's germline CDR1 is SGDLS and CDR2 YYNGEE. Trimming cost V 1 base and J 0 bases, with 8 bases left between them. The study ran its PCR with 60 Vbeta and 13 Jbeta primers. Assay: immunoSEQ multiplex PCR; the TCRdb copy retains only in-frame clones and omits some. The table records 150,000 to 200,000 clones, around 65% of them present only once. This chain connects TRBV9 to TRBJ1-5; D gene uncertain. The sequence came from a woman aged 40 to 49 in good health and CMV-seropositive. What was sequenced was PBMCs. The CDR3 DNA follows: TGTGCCAGCAGCGTAAGTGGAGATAGCAATCAGCCCCAGCATTTT. It translates to CASSVSGDSNQPQHF.